Presented here are 27 T cell receptor beta chains from one specimen sequenced in a study of CD8 T cells in Susac syndrome (dated by TCRdb to between 2017 and 2020). The receptor library was made with the immunoSEQ multiplex PCR assay. RNA was extracted with the RNeasy kit and roughly 0.5 to 1 ug was reverse transcribed using random hexamers. In-frame beta chains were kept once TCRdb had trimmed the public reads at Q25 with fastp and called clones with MiXCR. Every CDR3 protein is listed once, alongside the most common genes and DNA of its rows. For this sample the table gives approximately 260,000 distinct CDR3 sequences, of which around 96% were detected only once. The top ten constitute 0.1% of the sample. The sample taken for sequencing was CD4+ T cells from PBMCs. The origin of the receptors is a human donor with Susac syndrome.

The chain combines TRBV27 with TRBJ1-2; D remains unclear. The V end lost 0 bases, the J end lost 5 bases, and 7 bases lay between the germline ends. The CDR3 extends over 13 amino acids. Germline V gene data show CDR1 as MNHEY and CDR2 as SMNVEV (reference sequence). As DNA, the CDR3 is TGTGCCAGCAGTTTATCACCCGAATATGGCTACACCTTC. It specifies CASSLSPEYGYTF.

This clonotype was seen just once. The gene calls are TRBV9 and TRBJ1-2, with a tentative D call TRBD1 (5 bases). V lost 0 bases and J 4 bases, leaving 16 bases between the germline ends. Germline CDR1 reads SGDLS; CDR2 reads YYNGEE. The CDR3 totals 16 residues. CDR3 in amino acids: CASSVASWSGIYGYTF. The CDR3 coding sequence is TGTGCCAGCAGCGTAGCGTCCTGGTCAGGGATCTATGGCTACACCTTC.

This rearrangement joins TRBV20-1 to TRBJ2-7; the match to TRBD2 covers 12 bases. Germline trimming cut 0 bases from V and 5 bases from J; bases unmatched to any gene: 5. CDR1 and CDR2 from the germline V gene are DFQATT and SNEGSKA (reference sequence). The CDR3 sequence is 15 residues long. The CDR3 DNA follows: TGCAGTGCTAGAGATAGGGCTAGCGGGAGGGACGAGCAGTACTTC. Translation gives CSARDRASGRDEQYF.

The rearrangement joins TRBV30 to TRBJ2-7; tentative D call: TRBD2 (5 bases). From germline, CDR1 is GTSNPN and CDR2 SVGIG (reference sequence). The CDR3 extends over 12 amino acids. The ends were cut back, 4 bases at V and 3 bases at J, with 10 bases in the middle. The CDR3 protein is CAWTAGNYEQYF. The DNA of the CDR3 is TGTGCCTGGACCGCCGGGAACTACGAGCAGTACTTC.

This clonotype was detected only once. The V call is TRBV6-5, the J call TRBJ2-7; 8 nucleotides align to TRBD1. The germline CDR1 and CDR2 sequences are MNHEY and SVGAGI. The CDR3 has 12 amino acids. The CDR3 protein is CASAGQAYEQYF. The CDR3 DNA follows: TGTGCATCCGCGGGACAGGCTTACGAGCAGTACTTC.

The chain combines TRBV30 with TRBJ2-1; possibly TRBD1 or TRBD2 for D (5 bases each). Looked up from germline, CDR1 is GTSNPN and CDR2 is SVGIG (reference sequence). The V gene lost 5 bases and the J gene lost 5 bases, with 7 bases spanning the gap. This CDR3 comprises 11 residues. CDR3 loop: CAWRGDNEQFF. CDR3 DNA sequence: TGTGCCTGGCGGGGCGACAATGAGCAGTTCTTC.

The chain employs TRBV12-3 or TRBV12-4 and TRBJ2-3; tentatively, D is TRBD1 (7 bases). The CDR3 is 15 amino acids. V gave up 5 bases and J gave up 2 bases, with 14 bases separating them. This chain's CDR3 is CASSRGQDYTDTQYF. The DNA for the CDR3 is TGTGCCAGCAGTCGCGGACAGGACTACACAGATACGCAGTATTTT.

The V and J genes are TRBV15 and TRBJ1-2; TRBD1 might be the D (5 bases). V was clipped by 7 bases and J by 1 base, with 16 bases between them. CDR3 length equals 15 residues. Germline V lookup: CDR1 LNHNV, CDR2 YYDKDF (reference sequence). The CDR3 DNA sequence: TGTGCCACCAACGCCGACAGATTGATTAACTATGGCTACACCTTC. Its protein is CATNADRLINYGYTF.

J is TRBJ1-2 and V is TRBV20-1; D is possibly TRBD1 (6 bases). Trimming removed 0 bases at V and 0 bases at J, with 14 bases between. The CDR3 is 16 residues long. In germline, CDR1 is DFQATT, CDR2 SNEGSKA (reference sequence). The CDR3 nucleotides read TGCAGTGCTAGAGACTGGGGGCAGCAAGCTAACTATGGCTACACCTTC. Protein product: CSARDWGQQANYGYTF.

V is TRBV7-2 and J is TRBJ2-7; no clear D gene. The CDR3 has 11 amino acids. Trimming took 8 bases from V and 6 from J, leaving 11 bases between them. CDR1 SGHTA and CDR2 FQGNSA come from the germline V gene. Here the CDR3 DNA reads TGTGCCAGCGGCTCGAGTTCCGAGCAGTACTTC. Its translation: CASGSSSEQYF. Together with reference TRBV7-2 and TRBJ2-7, the CDR3 gives the full variable domain: GAGVSQSPSNKVTEKGKDVELRCDPISGHTALYWYRQSLGQGLEFLIYFQGNSAPDKSGLPSDRFSAERTGGSVSTLTIQRTQQEDSAVYLCASGSSSEQYFGPGTRLTVT.

This chain uses TRBV5-4 with TRBJ1-1; D gene ambiguous. V was shortened by 1 base and J by 6 bases, with 13 bases between the two germline ends. Germline V CDR1 and CDR2: SGHNT, YYREEE (reference sequence). This CDR3 region has 14 residues. The CDR3 nucleotides read TGTGCCAGCAGCTTGCGTACAGTCCCCTCTGAAGCTTTCTTT. The encoded protein is CASSLRTVPSEAFF.

The chain links TRBV20-1 to TRBJ1-5; no clear D gene. Germline-derived CDR1 and CDR2 are DFQATT and SNEGSKA (reference sequence). Trimming stripped 0 bases from V and 6 bases from J, with 9 bases between. The CDR3 covers 13 residues. CDR3 residues: CSARDLRSQPQHF. The CDR3, as DNA: TGCAGTGCTAGAGATCTACGTTCTCAGCCCCAGCATTTT.

The genes are TRBV29-1 and TRBJ2-7; 9 bases agree with TRBD2. CDR3 length: 13 amino acids. CDR1 is SQVTM, CDR2 ANQGSEA, per germline. This chain's CDR3 is CSVERGRAGEQYF. CDR3 sequence (DNA): TGCAGTGTGGAGCGCGGGAGGGCCGGCGAGCAGTACTTC.

The chain recombines TRBV28 with TRBJ2-3; 7 bases map to TRBD2. Germline V gene sequence: CDR1 MDHEN, CDR2 SYDVKM. The V and J ends lost 4 bases and 2 bases, in that order; junction bases with no gene match: 12. The CDR3 is made up of 17 amino acids. The CDR3 loop is CASSSAASGPYTDTQYF. The CDR3 DNA is TGTGCCAGCAGTTCAGCGGCTAGCGGCCCCTACACAGATACGCAGTATTTT.

This chain links TRBV12-3 or TRBV12-4 with TRBJ1-2, with D unclear. Deletions cut 2 bases from V and 2 bases from J, with 6 bases between. This CDR3 comprises 13 residues. In nucleotides, the CDR3 is TGTGCCAGCAGTTTACAGAAAAACTATGGCTACACCTTC. Amino acids: CASSLQKNYGYTF.

The CDR3 spells CAWKDNQETQYF. The CDR3 DNA reads TGTGCCTGGAAGGACAATCAAGAGACCCAGTACTTC. The chain recombines TRBV30 with TRBJ2-5; tentatively, D is TRBD1 (5 bases). This CDR3 has 12 residues. Germline V gene data show CDR1 as GTSNPN and CDR2 as SVGIG (reference sequence). Trimming removed 4 bases at V and 2 bases at J, with 8 bases between.

This chain joins TRBV5-1 and TRBJ1-5, with 7 bases that match TRBD1. There are 15 residues in the CDR3. The germline CDR1 and CDR2 sequences are SGHRS and YFSETQ. After removal of 1 base from V and 2 bases from J, the junction contained 3 bases not matched to a gene. CDR3 DNA: TGCGCCAGCAGCTTGACTACAGGGGGCAATCAGCCCCAGCATTTT. It translates to CASSLTTGGNQPQHF.

The V call is TRBV11-2, the J call TRBJ1-4; possibly TRBD1 for D (5 bases). The germline CDR1 and CDR2 sequences are SGHAT and FQNNGV. The CDR3 is made up of 13 amino acids. Deletions cut 5 bases from V and 7 bases from J, with 11 bases between. The CDR3 here is CASSPGIAEKLFF. In DNA, the CDR3 is TGTGCCAGCAGCCCAGGGATCGCTGAAAAACTGTTTTTT.

This rearrangement joins TRBV23-1 to TRBJ2-1; possibly TRBD1 or TRBD2 for D (5 bases each). TRBV23-1 is marked as an open reading frame, function uncertain. Trimming left V 8 bases short and J 6 bases short, with 20 bases between. The CDR3 loop spans 15 amino acids. The CDR3 bases are TGCGCCAGCCTCTACGTCCGGGGCAGGGTCAATGAGCAGTTCTTC. Its translation: CASLYVRGRVNEQFF.

V is TRBV6-2 or TRBV6-3 and J is TRBJ1-2; D may be TRBD1 (6 bases). V lost 6 bases to trimming and J lost 3 bases, with 20 bases between them. The germline V gene has CDR1 MNHEY and CDR2 SVGEGT. The CDR3 loop spans 16 amino acids. In DNA form, the CDR3 reads TGTGCCAGCAGATCTGAACAGGGACCGGGGGACTATGGCTACACCTTC. The encoded protein is CASRSEQGPGDYGYTF.

V and J are TRBV4-1 and TRBJ2-1; 14 nucleotides agree with TRBD2. Germline V gene data show CDR1 as MGHRA and CDR2 as YSYEKL. There are 19 residues in the CDR3. With 4 bases clipped from V and 0 bases from J, the junction kept 8 bases outside the gene matches. The CDR3 spells CASSPLGLAGASSYNEQFF. The CDR3 coding sequence is TGCGCCAGCAGCCCCTTGGGACTAGCGGGAGCCAGCTCCTACAATGAGCAGTTCTTC.

The table lists this clonotype with a count of one. The chain recombines TRBV13 with TRBJ2-7, with D hard to call. Trimming cost V 5 bases and J 0 bases, with 11 bases left between them. CDR1 and CDR2 from the germline V gene are PRHDT and FYEKMQ (reference sequence). This CDR3 spans 14 amino acids. The CDR3, as DNA: TGTGCCAGCAGCCGAGACCGGCGCTCCTACGAGCAGTACTTC. Translating gives CASSRDRRSYEQYF.

This chain uses TRBV19 with TRBJ2-5; 7 bases line up with TRBD2. J was trimmed by 4 bases and V by 5 bases; bases with no gene match: 7. CDR1 and CDR2 (germline): LNHDA, SQIVND (reference sequence). The CDR3 sequence is 14 residues long. CDR3 sequence (DNA): TGTGCCAGTAGTCCGGCGATAGCGGGAGAGACCCAGTACTTC. Its translation: CASSPAIAGETQYF.

The chain uses TRBV14 and TRBJ2-5; 9 bases map to TRBD1. V trimming: 5 bases; J trimming: 5 bases; junction bases outside the gene matches: 3. The CDR3 length is 13 residues. Germline CDR1 SGHDN, CDR2 FVKESK. The CDR3, as DNA: TGTGCCAGCAGCAGAGGACAGGGGGAGACCCAGTACTTC. Translating it yields CASSRGQGETQYF.

The chain uses TRBV24-1 and TRBJ1-2; D unresolved. Trimming pared 3 bases from V and 4 bases from J, leaving 8 bases between. The CDR3 contains 13 residues. Germline V gene data show CDR1 as KGHDR and CDR2 as SFDVKD. The CDR3 sequence is CATSDPGRYGYTF. CDR3 coding DNA: TGTGCCACCAGTGATCCCGGGCGCTATGGCTACACCTTC.

This chain uses TRBV18 with TRBJ1-3; no reliable D call. With 6 bases removed from V and 0 bases from J, the gap between germline ends came to 9 bases. Looked up from germline, CDR1 is KGHSH and CDR2 is LQKENI. The CDR3 is 14 residues long. CDR3 bases: TGTGCCAGCTCGCCCGCAGACTCTGGAAACACCATATATTTT. This encodes CASSPADSGNTIYF.

The chain combines TRBV29-1 with TRBJ2-1; 9 bases map to TRBD1. The germline V gene has CDR1 SQVTM and CDR2 ANQGSEA. Germline trimming cut 7 bases from V and 9 bases from J; bases unmatched to any gene: 10. This CDR3 contains 13 residues. The CDR3 DNA is TGCAGCGCACGCGGGACAGGGTGGCTTGAGCAGTTCTTC. Residues: CSARGTGWLEQFF.